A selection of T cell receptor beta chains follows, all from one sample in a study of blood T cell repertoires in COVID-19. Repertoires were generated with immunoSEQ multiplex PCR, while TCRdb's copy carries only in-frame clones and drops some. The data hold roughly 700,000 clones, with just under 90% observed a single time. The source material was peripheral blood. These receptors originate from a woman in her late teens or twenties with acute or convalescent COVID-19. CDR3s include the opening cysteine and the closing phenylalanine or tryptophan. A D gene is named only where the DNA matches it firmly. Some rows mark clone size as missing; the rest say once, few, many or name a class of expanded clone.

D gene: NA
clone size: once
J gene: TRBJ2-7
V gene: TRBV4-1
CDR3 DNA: TGCGCCAGCAGCCAAGCAGGGGTCGGGGAGCAGTACTTC
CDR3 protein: CASSQAGVGEQYF

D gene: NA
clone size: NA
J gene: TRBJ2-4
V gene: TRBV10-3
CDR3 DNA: TGTGCCATCAGTGACGGGGTACTAGCCAAAAACATTCAGTACTTC
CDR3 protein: CAISDGVLAKNIQYF

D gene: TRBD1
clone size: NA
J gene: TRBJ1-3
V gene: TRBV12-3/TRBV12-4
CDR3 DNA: TGTGCCAGCAGAAGGGGGCCGGACACCATATATTTT
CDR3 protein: CASRRGPDTIYF

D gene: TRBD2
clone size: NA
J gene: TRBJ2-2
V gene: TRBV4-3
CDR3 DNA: TGCGCCAGCAGCCAAGATACAGCGGGGCCCAACACCGGGGAGCTGTTTTTT
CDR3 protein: CASSQDTAGPNTGELFF

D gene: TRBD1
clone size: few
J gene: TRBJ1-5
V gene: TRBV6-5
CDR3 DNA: TGTGCCAGCAGTTCACATGGGACAGCTAGCAATCAGCCCCAGCATTTT
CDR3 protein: CASSSHGTASNQPQHF

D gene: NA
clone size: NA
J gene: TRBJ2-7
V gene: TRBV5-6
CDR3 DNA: TGTGCCAGCAGCTTGGGGCGGGCTACAGCGTACGAGCAGTACTTC
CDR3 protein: CASSLGRATAYEQYF

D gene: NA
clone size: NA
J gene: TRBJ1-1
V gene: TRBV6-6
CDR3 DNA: TGTGCCAGCAGTCGATCCTCAGGGATGTACATGAACACTGAAGCTTTCTTT
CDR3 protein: CASSRSSGMYMNTEAFF

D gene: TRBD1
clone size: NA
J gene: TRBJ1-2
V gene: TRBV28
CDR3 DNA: TGTGCCAGCAGTACCACTCGACAGGGGGACGGCTACACCTTC
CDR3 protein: CASSTTRQGDGYTF

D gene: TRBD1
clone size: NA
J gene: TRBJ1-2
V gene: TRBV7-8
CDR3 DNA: TGTGCCAGCAGCTTACGGGACAGGGACTATGGCTACACCTTC
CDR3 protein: CASSLRDRDYGYTF

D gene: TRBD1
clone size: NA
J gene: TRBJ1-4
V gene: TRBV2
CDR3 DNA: TGTGCCAGCAGAGAACAGGGGGCGCGGAGCGAAAAACTGTTTTTT
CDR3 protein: CASREQGARSEKLFF

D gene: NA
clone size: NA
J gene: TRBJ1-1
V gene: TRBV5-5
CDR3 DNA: TGTGCCAGCAGCCCAGACCAGGGGTGGACCACTGAAGCTTTCTTT
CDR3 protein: CASSPDQGWTTEAFF

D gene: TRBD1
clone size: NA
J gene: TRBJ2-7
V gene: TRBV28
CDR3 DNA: TGTGCCACCACAGGGGCCGTCGAGCAGTACTTC
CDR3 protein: CATTGAVEQYF

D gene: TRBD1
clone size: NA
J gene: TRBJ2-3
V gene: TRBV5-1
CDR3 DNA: TGCGCCAGCAGCTTGGGACAGGGGAGCACAGATACGCAGTATTTT
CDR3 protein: CASSLGQGSTDTQYF

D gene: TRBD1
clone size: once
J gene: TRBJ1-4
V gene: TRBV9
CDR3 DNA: TGTGCCAGCAGCGTACACACAGGGGCAGGGGAAAAACTGTTTTTT
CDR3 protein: CASSVHTGAGEKLFF

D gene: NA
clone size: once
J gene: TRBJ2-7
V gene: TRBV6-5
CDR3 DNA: TGTGCCAGCGGGGGGTGGGTCGGGACAGACTACGAGCAGTACTTC
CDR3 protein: CASGGWVGTDYEQYF

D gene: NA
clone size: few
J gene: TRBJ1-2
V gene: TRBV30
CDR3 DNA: TGTGCCTGGAGTATTCTACAGGGTCGGGGCTACACCTTC
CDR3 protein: CAWSILQGRGYTF

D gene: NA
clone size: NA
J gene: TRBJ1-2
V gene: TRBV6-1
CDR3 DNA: TGTGCCAGCAGTGAATCCGGGACTTCCCTCTATGGCTACACCTTC
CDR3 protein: CASSESGTSLYGYTF

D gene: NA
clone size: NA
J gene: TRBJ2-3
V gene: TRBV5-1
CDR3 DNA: TGCGCCAGCAGCCCACTTGATACAGATACGCAGTATTTT
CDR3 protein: CASSPLDTDTQYF

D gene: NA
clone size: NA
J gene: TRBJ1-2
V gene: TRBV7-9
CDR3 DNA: TGTGCCAGCAGCCCTAGCCCTCTCACCGGGGATGGCTACACCTTC
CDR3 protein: CASSPSPLTGDGYTF

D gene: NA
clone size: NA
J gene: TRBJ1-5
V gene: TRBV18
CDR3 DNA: TGTGCCAGCTCACCGGACATGGATAATCAGCCCCAGCATTTT
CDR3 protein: CASSPDMDNQPQHF

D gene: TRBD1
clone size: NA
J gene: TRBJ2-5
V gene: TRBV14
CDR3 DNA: TGTGCCAGCAGCCCGACAGGGGACGGATGGACCCAGTACTTC
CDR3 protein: CASSPTGDGWTQYF

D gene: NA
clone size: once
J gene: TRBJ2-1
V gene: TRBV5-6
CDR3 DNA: TGTGCCAGCAGCTCACTCCCGATAATTAACTACAATGAGCAGTTCTTC
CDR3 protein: CASSSLPIINYNEQFF

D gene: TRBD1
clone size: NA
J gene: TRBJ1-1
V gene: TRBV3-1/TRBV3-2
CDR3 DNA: TGTGCCAGCAGCCTCCAACAGGGGGGGGGTGAAGCTTTCTTT
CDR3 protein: CASSLQQGGGEAFF

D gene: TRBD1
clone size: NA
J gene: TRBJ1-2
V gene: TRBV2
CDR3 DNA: TGTGCCAGCAGACTTGGGACAGTAGTTGGCTACACCTTC
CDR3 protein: CASRLGTVVGYTF

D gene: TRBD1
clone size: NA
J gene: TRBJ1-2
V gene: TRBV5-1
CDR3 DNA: TGCGCCAGCAGCTTGGGGGACAGGGAACTAAACTATGGCTACACCTTC
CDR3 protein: CASSLGDRELNYGYTF

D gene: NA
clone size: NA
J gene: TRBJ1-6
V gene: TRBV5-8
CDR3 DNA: TGTGCCAGCAGCTTCCGGGGAGGGCTAGGATCACCCCTCCACTTT
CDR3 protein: CASSFRGGLGSPLHF